This T cell receptor beta chain emerged from a study of T-cell reconstitution after alpha-beta-depleted transplantation in children. Regarding the study as a whole: It was reported that alpha-beta T cells came from several hundred expanded graft clones (about two months after transplant).

This clonotype has ten or more counts. Its matching antigen is unknown. Germline CDR1 reads LGHNA; CDR2 reads YSLEER. CDR3 length: 15 amino acids. V dropped 5 bases and J dropped 0 bases, with 13 bases sitting between them. The TCRbeta library incorporated unique molecular identifiers. From the PCR reads, TCRdb called clonotypes with MiXCR, one entry per CDR3 protein. The sample has approximately 30,000 distinct CDR3 sequences; around 7% are singletons. The genes are TRBV4-3 and TRBJ1-2, with D unresolved. Material: peripheral blood, obtained 60 days after TCRalphabeta/CD19-depleted stem cell transplant. The TCR sequence derives from a child less than two years old who had a stem cell transplant for acute myeloid leukemia, so the T cells may come from the graft donor. CDR3 nucleotides: TGCGCCAGCAGCTACGAGACGCATACTAACTATGGCTACACCTTC. It is translated as CASSYETHTNYGYTF.